This TCR beta chain appears in the sequencing data of a study of blood T cell repertoires in COVID-19. As for the study in general: Sites across the United States, Italy and Spain contributed samples from acute and convalescent COVID-19. The analysed material was cDNA or gDNA that came from T cells, B-cell-depleted T cells, or PBMCs.

The V and J ends lost 4 bases and 3 bases respectively, with 10 bases between them. Germline assignment: CDR1 WNHNN and CDR2 SYGVQD (reference sequence). The length of the CDR3 is 14 residues. Authors' methods: Using reference gene primer amplification, nucleated cell counts were estimated. Profiling relied on immunoSEQ multiplex PCR, and the TCRdb table lists in-frame clones only, not all of them. That table gives V, J and clone size, and the DNA gave D and trimming. The table shows some 180,000 clones, with 75% to 90% occurring only once. Seattle patient enrollment occurred during active infection, with longitudinal follow-up thereafter.

The V gene is TRBV10-1, the J gene TRBJ1-3; D is undetermined. Sample: peripheral blood. This TCR derives from a woman aged 40 to 55 with COVID-19, enrolled during active disease. CDR3 in DNA: TGCGCCAGCAGTGGTACGGTACTTGGAAACACCATATATTTT. The encoded protein is CASSGTVLGNTIYF.